This entry concerns a single T cell receptor beta chain. As yet, its antigen is unknown. The donors belonged to the 120-subject validation cohort, separate from the roughly 700-subject first cohort. This sample is part of a study of cytomegalovirus exposure and HLA in healthy donors. Across the whole study: The use of the same platform for the approximately 110 validation repertoires and the roughly 700 first-cohort repertoires was reported by a later analysis.

Clones were sequenced by immunoSEQ multiplex PCR, and TCRdb holds only the in-frame ones, with some missing. The repertoire consists of fewer than 350,000 clones, with roughly 90% occurring once and the leading ten covering 0.92%. The CDR3 covers 15 residues. Broader study findings: Through in vitro validation, three CMV-associated chains were shown to be specific for CMV antigens. The classifier, whose performance was assessed in both the original and validation cohorts, reportedly diagnosed cytomegalovirus status with high specificity and sensitivity.

The sequenced sample was PBMCs. The chain joins TRBV21-1 to TRBJ2-6; the table's D call TRBD1 went unverified against the DNA. TRBV21-1 is shown as a pseudogene. This receptor was taken from a young woman in good health and CMV-seronegative. CDR3 DNA sequence: TGTGCCAGAACGGACACCCCGTCTGGGGCCAACGTCCTGACTTTC. Protein: CARTDTPSGANVLTF.